This T cell receptor beta chain was retrieved from a study of tumor-infiltrating lymphocytes in primary liver carcinoma. This clonotype was recorded a few times. Germline DNA was also extracted, while the blood RNA originated from unsorted whole blood. Trimming removed 4 bases from V and 8 bases from J, with 13 bases in between. This CDR3 spans 13 amino acids. CDR1 SGHRS and CDR2 YFSETQ come from the germline V gene. With a constant-region primer, TCR beta cDNA was made from about 0.5 ug of total RNA. The TCR beta library was amplified through three nested multiplex PCR rounds in a modified ARM-PCR procedure. A C-beta reverse primer and TRBV1-TRBV30 forward primers served in each of the first two PCR rounds, at 10 cycles apiece. TCRdb reanalysed the multiplex PCR reads using MiXCR and keeps one entry per CDR3 protein. The repertoire includes approximately 310,000 distinct CDR3 sequences, 65% of them detected once, and around 9.5% sits in the top ten.

Source material: peripheral blood. V and J are TRBV5-1 and TRBJ2-1; D is unclear. The clonotype originates from a man aged 35 to 55 with primary liver carcinoma and hepatitis B virus infection. The CDR3 here is CASSLTPLDEQFF. The CDR3 DNA follows: TGCGCCAGCAGCCTGACACCTCTGGATGAGCAGTTCTTC.